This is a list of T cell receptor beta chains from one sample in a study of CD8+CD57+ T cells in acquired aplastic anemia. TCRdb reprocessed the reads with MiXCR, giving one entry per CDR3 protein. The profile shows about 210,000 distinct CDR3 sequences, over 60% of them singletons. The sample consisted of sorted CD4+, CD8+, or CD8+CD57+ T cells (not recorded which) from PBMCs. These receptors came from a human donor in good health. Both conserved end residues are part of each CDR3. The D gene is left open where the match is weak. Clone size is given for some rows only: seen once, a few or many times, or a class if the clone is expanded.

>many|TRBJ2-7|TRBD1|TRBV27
TGTGCCAGCAGTTTATCGCTGGGACAGGGGTTCGAGCAGTACTTC
CASSLSLGQGFEQYF
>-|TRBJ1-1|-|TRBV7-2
TGTGCCAGCAGCTTAGGACACCCAGGAGCTTTCTTT
CASSLGHPGAFF
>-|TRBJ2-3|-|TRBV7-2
TGTGCCAGCAGCTTAGATACGCACCAATACACAGATACGCAGTATTTT
CASSLDTHQYTDTQYF
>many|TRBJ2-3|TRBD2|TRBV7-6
TGTGCCAGCAGCTTAGAAAGAGGAGCGGCTAGCGGGAGCTACGGCACAGATACGCAGTATTTT
CASSLERGAASGSYGTDTQYF
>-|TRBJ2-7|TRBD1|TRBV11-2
TGTGCCAGCAGCATTCCCGGGACAGACTCCTACGAGCAGTACTTC
CASSIPGTDSYEQYF
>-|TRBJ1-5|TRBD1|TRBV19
TGTGCCAGTACCCGGGGACAGGGCCCAAATCAGCCCCAGCATTTT
CASTRGQGPNQPQHF
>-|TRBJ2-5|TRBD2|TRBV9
TGTGCCAGCAGCCAAGGCGGGAGGGGAGAGACCCAGTACTTC
CASSQGGRGETQYF
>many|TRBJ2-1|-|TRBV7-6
TGTGCCAGCAGCTTAGCGGGGGGGCCGGATGAGCAGTTCTTC
CASSLAGGPDEQFF
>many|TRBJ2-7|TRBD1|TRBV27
TGTGCCAGCAGTTTCACAGGGGAAGCCTACGAGCAGTACTTC
CASSFTGEAYEQYF
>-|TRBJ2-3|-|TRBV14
TGTGCCAGCAGCCCAATTAGCCGTGCAGATACGCAGTATTTT
CASSPISRADTQYF
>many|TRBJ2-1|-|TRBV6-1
TGTGCCAGCGACGGCCGGATAGACTACAATGAGCAGTTCTTC
CASDGRIDYNEQFF
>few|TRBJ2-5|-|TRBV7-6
TGTGCCAGCAGCTTAAACCAAGAGACCCAGTACTTC
CASSLNQETQYF
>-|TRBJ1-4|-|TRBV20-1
TGCAGTGCCCCTGGGGAATGGGAAAAACTGTTTTTT
CSAPGEWEKLFF
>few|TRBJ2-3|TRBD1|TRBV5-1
TGCGCCAGCAGCTTGGGACAAGGACAGGTATCCACAGATACGCAGTATTTT
CASSLGQGQVSTDTQYF
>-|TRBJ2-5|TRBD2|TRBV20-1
TGCAGTGCTGCGGGGGGCAGAGAGACCCAGTACTTC
CSAAGGRETQYF
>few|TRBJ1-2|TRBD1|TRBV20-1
TGCAGTACCCACTCAGGGGGCGGCAATGGCTACACCTTC
CSTHSGGGNGYTF
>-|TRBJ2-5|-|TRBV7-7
TGTGCTAGCAGCTTACTGGACAGCCAAGAGACCCAGTACTTC
CASSLLDSQETQYF
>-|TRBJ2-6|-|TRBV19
TGTGCAAGTAGTATTAAGGCAGGTTTCCTCTCTGGGGCCAACGTCCTGACTTTC
CASSIKAGFLSGANVLTF
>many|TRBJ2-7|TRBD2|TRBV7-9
TGTGCCAGCAGCTCCGGACTAGCGGGCGGTCACGAGCAGTACTTC
CASSSGLAGGHEQYF
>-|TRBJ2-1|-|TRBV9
TGTGCCAGCAGTGAAAAAACGGGGGTAGCGGATGAGCAGTTCTTC
CASSEKTGVADEQFF
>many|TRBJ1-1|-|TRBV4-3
TGCGCCAGCAGCCAAGATTTAGGGAATTGGGACACTGAAGCTTTCTTT
CASSQDLGNWDTEAFF
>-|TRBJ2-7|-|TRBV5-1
TGTGCCAGCAGCTTGGCCTCTCCCGGATCCTACGAGCAGTACTTC
CASSLASPGSYEQYF
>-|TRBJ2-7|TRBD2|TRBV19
TGTGCCAGTAGTTGGACTAGCGGGAGTGTGGACGAGCAGTACTTC
CASSWTSGSVDEQYF
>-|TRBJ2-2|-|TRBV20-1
TGCAGTGCCAGCAGCATGGGACACACCGGGGAGCTGTTTTTT
CSASSMGHTGELFF
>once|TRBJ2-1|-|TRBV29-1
TGCAGCGCCCCCGGGGGTCCCTACAATGAGCAGTTCTTC
CSAPGGPYNEQFF
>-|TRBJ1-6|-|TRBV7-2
TGTGCCAGCAGCTCCCGGGGGGCGGGTTCACCCCTCCACTTT
CASSSRGAGSPLHF
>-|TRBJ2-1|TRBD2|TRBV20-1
TGCAGTGCTGCTAAGACTAGCGGGAGGGAGCAGTTCTTC
CSAAKTSGREQFF
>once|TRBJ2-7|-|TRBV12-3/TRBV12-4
TGTGCCAGCAGCCTATCAGCTACAGGGAACGGTGAGCAGTACTTC
CASSLSATGNGEQYF
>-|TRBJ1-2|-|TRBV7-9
TGTGCCACCCACCCACAGGGAACAAACTATGGCTACACCTTC
CATHPQGTNYGYTF
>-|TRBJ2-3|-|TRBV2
TGTGCCAGCAGGGAAGCGAGGGGGGGCTACAATGAGCAGTATTTT
CASREARGGYNEQYF
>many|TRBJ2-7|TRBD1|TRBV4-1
TGCGCCAGCAGCTTTTCCGGGACAGGGTTCGGCTACGAGCAGTACTTC
CASSFSGTGFGYEQYF